Sequencing of this T cell receptor (beta chain) was carried out in a study of cytomegalovirus exposure and HLA in healthy donors. About the study: The 95 to 150 validation repertoires used the same platform as the roughly 670 first-cohort repertoires, a later analysis reported. Study-wide results and limits: According to the study, roughly 160 TCR beta chains were cytomegalovirus-associated. Confirmation was obtained in vitro that a few CMV-associated chains are specific for CMV antigens.

The study drew the donors from its roughly 120-subject validation cohort, separate from the 666-subject first cohort. This clone was counted at least ten times. Its target is not known. The V end lost 0 bases, the J end lost 11 bases, and 7 bases lay between the germline ends. Germline assignment: CDR1 GTSNPN and CDR2 SVGIG (reference sequence). This CDR3 contains 11 residues. Data came from immunoSEQ multiplex PCR; TCRdb stores just in-frame clones and leaves some out. The sample consists of around 150,000 clones, over 80% of them appearing once. The sample consisted of PBMCs. This sequence joins TRBV30 and TRBJ1-4, with D perhaps TRBD1 (6 bases). This clonotype originated in a man in his thirties or forties in good health and CMV-seropositive. The CDR3 DNA reads as TGTGCCTGGAGTGTAAGGGGGAAACTGTTTTTT. Translated, it gives CAWSVRGKLFF.